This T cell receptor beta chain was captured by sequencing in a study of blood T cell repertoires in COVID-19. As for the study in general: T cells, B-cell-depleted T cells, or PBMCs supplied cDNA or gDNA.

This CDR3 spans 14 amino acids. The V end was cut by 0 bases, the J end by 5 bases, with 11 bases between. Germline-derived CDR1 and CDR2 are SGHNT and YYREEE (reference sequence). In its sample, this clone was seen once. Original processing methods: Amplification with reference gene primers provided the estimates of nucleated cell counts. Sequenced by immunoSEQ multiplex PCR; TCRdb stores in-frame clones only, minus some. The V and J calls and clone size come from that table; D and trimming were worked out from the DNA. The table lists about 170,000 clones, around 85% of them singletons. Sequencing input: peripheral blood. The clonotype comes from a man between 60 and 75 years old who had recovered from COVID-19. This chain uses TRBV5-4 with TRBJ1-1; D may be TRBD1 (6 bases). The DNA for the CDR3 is TGTGCCAGCAGCTTGGCAGGGGATAGGACTGAAGCTTTCTTT. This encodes CASSLAGDRTEAFF.